The rows below give T cell receptor beta chains drawn from one sample of a study of neurological immune-mediated disorders. Using its own MiXCR run on the 5' RACE reads, TCRdb lists one record per CDR3 protein. The table lists 50,000 to 75,000 distinct CDR3 sequences, roughly 13% of them singletons, with around 11% in the top ten. The sequencing sample was made of PBMCs. These receptor sequences come from a woman aged 55 to 70 with HTLV-1-associated myelopathy (HAM/TSP). The CDR3 runs from the conserved cysteine through the conserved F or W. Each record gives: J gene, V gene, clone size, D gene, CDR3 DNA, CDR3 protein. The D gene is left open where the match is weak. For some rows the clone size is stated as once, few or many, or as a class when expanded; others skip it.

TRBJ2-7,TRBV2,.,.,TGTGCCAGCAGGCAGGGCCCAGCCTACGAGCAGTACTTC,CASRQGPAYEQYF
TRBJ1-1,TRBV5-1,many,TRBD1,TGCGCCAGCAGCTTGACCGGACAGGGGGCCGCCGGCACTGAAGCTTTCTTT,CASSLTGQGAAGTEAFF
TRBJ2-2,TRBV4-1,many,.,TGCGCCAGCAGCCCTTCTACTAGCTACACCGGGAAGCTGTTTTTT,CASSPSTSYTGKLFF
TRBJ2-1,TRBV5-1,many,TRBD1,TGCGCCAGCAGCTTGGGACAGGGATCGTACAATGAGCAGTTCTTC,CASSLGQGSYNEQFF
TRBJ2-3,TRBV29-1,many,.,TGCAGCGTTGTATCCAGCACAGATACGCAGTATTTT,CSVVSSTDTQYF
TRBJ2-7,TRBV27,many,.,TGTGCCAGCAGTCCGCTCCGACAAACAGGATACGAGCAGTACTTC,CASSPLRQTGYEQYF
TRBJ2-1,TRBV20-1,many,.,TGCAGTGCTAGAAAGTTGCAGACTCCCTACAATGAGCAGTTCTTC,CSARKLQTPYNEQFF
TRBJ2-5,TRBV28,many,.,TGTGCCAGCAGTTTGCTTGCGTACGTGGGGGGAGAGACCCAGTACTTC,CASSLLAYVGGETQYF
TRBJ2-7,TRBV20-1,many,.,TGCAGTGCTAGAGATCCTGTAGGCGCCTACGAGCAGTACTTC,CSARDPVGAYEQYF
TRBJ2-7,TRBV29-1,many,.,TGCAGCGTGAAAGCTCTGGGGCTCTACGAGCAGTACTTC,CSVKALGLYEQYF
TRBJ2-3,TRBV9,many,.,TGTGCCAGCAGCGTAGTCGGCGGGGGCACAGATACGCAGTATTTT,CASSVVGGGTDTQYF